The clone carrying this T cell receptor beta chain was seen just once. The CDR3 is 14 amino acids. Trimming took off 5 bases at V and 0 bases at J, with 10 bases between the two ends. Germline loops: CDR1 WSHSY, CDR2 SAAADI. The data are from a study of shared clonotypes between healthy human individuals. Sorted-subset replicate PCR reactions contained roughly 200 ng DNA, corresponding to about 30,000 T cell genomes. TCRdb's table, derived via immunoSEQ multiplex PCR, lists solely in-frame clones and lacks some. The table shows approximately 2,000,000 clones, with under 95% occurring only once. The rearrangement links TRBV10-2 to TRBJ1-1; D uncertain. The TCR comes from a man aged 18 to 30 in good health. Some clones in this sample may be carry-over from other donors' samples. The sequenced sample consisted of naive CD4+ T cells from PBMCs. Documented subset: CD45RA+ positively selected. The CDR3, as DNA: TGCGCCAGCAGTAATTCAGGTTTGAACACTGAAGCTTTCTTT. This gives the protein CASSNSGLNTEAFF.